A selection of T cell receptor beta chains follows, all from one sample in a study of T cell responses to AZD1222 COVID-19 vaccine. Profiling relied on immunoSEQ multiplex PCR, and the TCRdb table lists in-frame clones only, not all of them. This sample yields some 150,000 clones, of which approximately 93% are seen a single time; less than 0.95% belongs to the top ten. The sample in question was peripheral blood, obtained on day 0 of MenACWY control vaccination. Source of these receptors: an adult in good health. The CDR3 runs from the conserved cysteine through the conserved F or W. The order of the fields is CDR3 DNA, CDR3 protein, J gene, clone size, D gene, V gene, CDR3 length. A D gene is named only where the DNA matches it firmly. Clone size is shown for a subset of rows, as once, few, many or a class of expanded clone.

CDR3nt: TGTGCCAGTACAAGAAATCCGGGACACCAAGGTTACACTGAAGCTTTCTTT
CDR3aa: CASTRNPGHQGYTEAFF
j_gene: TRBJ1-1
abundance: NA
d_gene: NA
v_gene: TRBV19
len: 17

CDR3nt: TGTGCCAGTAGTAGTGGGAACGATAATTCACCCCTCCACTTT
CDR3aa: CASSSGNDNSPLHF
j_gene: TRBJ1-6
abundance: NA
d_gene: NA
v_gene: TRBV19
len: 14

CDR3nt: TGTGCCAGCAGCCCGACTGCCGGGGCCACGCAGTTCTTC
CDR3aa: CASSPTAGATQFF
j_gene: TRBJ2-1
abundance: NA
d_gene: NA
v_gene: TRBV7-3
len: 13

CDR3nt: TGTGCTAGTGGTTTGTCAGGGTTGAACACTGAAGCTTTCTTT
CDR3aa: CASGLSGLNTEAFF
j_gene: TRBJ1-1
abundance: NA
d_gene: NA
v_gene: TRBV12-5
len: 14

CDR3nt: TGCAGCGTTGAAGAGCAAAATGAGCAGTTCTTC
CDR3aa: CSVEEQNEQFF
j_gene: TRBJ2-1
abundance: NA
d_gene: NA
v_gene: TRBV29-1
len: 11

CDR3nt: TGTGCCAGTAGCGGAGGCTCCTACAATGAGCAGTTCTTC
CDR3aa: CASSGGSYNEQFF
j_gene: TRBJ2-1
abundance: few
d_gene: NA
v_gene: TRBV19
len: 13

CDR3nt: TGCGCCAGCAGCTTAAGGGCAGCGGGGGGATTTGAGACCCAGTACTTC
CDR3aa: CASSLRAAGGFETQYF
j_gene: TRBJ2-5
abundance: NA
d_gene: TRBD2
v_gene: TRBV5-1
len: 16

CDR3nt: TGTGCCAGCAGCTTAGATTTGGCTAGCGGGTTTTACAATGAGCAGTTCTTC
CDR3aa: CASSLDLASGFYNEQFF
j_gene: TRBJ2-1
abundance: NA
d_gene: TRBD2
v_gene: TRBV7-2
len: 17

CDR3nt: TGTGCCAGCAGTGAGATCCGGGACAGGGTTTCCGGCTACACCTTC
CDR3aa: CASSEIRDRVSGYTF
j_gene: TRBJ1-2
abundance: NA
d_gene: TRBD1
v_gene: TRBV2
len: 15

CDR3nt: TGTGCCAGCAGCTGGATAGCGGGAGCCTCCTACAATGAGCAGTTCTTC
CDR3aa: CASSWIAGASYNEQFF
j_gene: TRBJ2-1
abundance: once
d_gene: TRBD2
v_gene: TRBV5-5
len: 16

CDR3nt: TGTGCCAGCAGCGTAGGCGGAATAGCGACTCTACAAGAGACCCAGTACTTC
CDR3aa: CASSVGGIATLQETQYF
j_gene: TRBJ2-5
abundance: NA
d_gene: NA
v_gene: TRBV9
len: 17

CDR3nt: TGTGCCAGCAGGAGGGATATTAACAATGAGCAGTTCTTC
CDR3aa: CASRRDINNEQFF
j_gene: TRBJ2-1
abundance: NA
d_gene: NA
v_gene: TRBV11-2
len: 13

CDR3nt: TGTGCCAGCAGCGTAGGAGAGCGGGACACCTACGAGCAGTACTTC
CDR3aa: CASSVGERDTYEQYF
j_gene: TRBJ2-7
abundance: NA
d_gene: NA
v_gene: TRBV9
len: 15

CDR3nt: TGTGCCAGCTCACCACAACAGGGGGCTCGCACTGAAGCTTTCTTT
CDR3aa: CASSPQQGARTEAFF
j_gene: TRBJ1-1
abundance: NA
d_gene: TRBD1
v_gene: TRBV18
len: 15

CDR3nt: TGTGCCAGTAGTATACAGGGGGGGCTGAACACCGGGGAGCTGTTTTTT
CDR3aa: CASSIQGGLNTGELFF
j_gene: TRBJ2-2
abundance: NA
d_gene: NA
v_gene: TRBV19
len: 16

CDR3nt: TGTGCCAGCAGCCGGGACTCCCCCTACGAGCAGTACTTC
CDR3aa: CASSRDSPYEQYF
j_gene: TRBJ2-7
abundance: NA
d_gene: NA
v_gene: TRBV6-5
len: 13

CDR3nt: TGTGCCAACCTCCACAGGGGAACAGTGAGCAATCAGCCCCAGCATTTT
CDR3aa: CANLHRGTVSNQPQHF
j_gene: TRBJ1-5
abundance: NA
d_gene: NA
v_gene: TRBV12-1
len: 16

CDR3nt: TGTGCCAGCAGTCCTATTATATATGGCTACACCTTC
CDR3aa: CASSPIIYGYTF
j_gene: TRBJ1-2
abundance: NA
d_gene: NA
v_gene: TRBV28
len: 12

CDR3nt: TGTGCCAGCAGTTTACGTACGACAGGGATCGGCTACACCTTC
CDR3aa: CASSLRTTGIGYTF
j_gene: TRBJ1-2
abundance: once
d_gene: TRBD1
v_gene: TRBV6-2/TRBV6-3
len: 14

CDR3nt: TGTGCCAGCACCCAAGAGTACAGAACCGACTATGGCTACACCTTC
CDR3aa: CASTQEYRTDYGYTF
j_gene: TRBJ1-2
abundance: once
d_gene: NA
v_gene: TRBV2
len: 15

CDR3nt: TGTGCCAGCAGTTATCTCCGGTCCCCGGAAGGCAATCAGCCCCAGCATTTT
CDR3aa: CASSYLRSPEGNQPQHF
j_gene: TRBJ1-5
abundance: NA
d_gene: NA
v_gene: TRBV6-2/TRBV6-3
len: 17

CDR3nt: TGTGCCAGCAGTAAACCGGACAGGGTTAACACCGGGGAGCTGTTTTTT
CDR3aa: CASSKPDRVNTGELFF
j_gene: TRBJ2-2
abundance: NA
d_gene: TRBD1
v_gene: TRBV27
len: 16

CDR3nt: TGCGCCAGCAGCCTGGGACTAGCGGGATTCGCTGGGGAGCTGTTTTTT
CDR3aa: CASSLGLAGFAGELFF
j_gene: TRBJ2-2
abundance: once
d_gene: TRBD2
v_gene: TRBV5-1
len: 16

CDR3nt: TGTGCCAGCAGCTTGAAACCCCTCCGAGACGACAGGGGGCAGAACTATGGCTACACCTTC
CDR3aa: CASSLKPLRDDRGQNYGYTF
j_gene: TRBJ1-2
abundance: NA
d_gene: TRBD1
v_gene: TRBV5-8
len: 20

CDR3nt: TGTGCCAGTAGTATAGGCACAGGGGGGGAAGCTTTCTTT
CDR3aa: CASSIGTGGEAFF
j_gene: TRBJ1-1
abundance: NA
d_gene: TRBD1
v_gene: TRBV19
len: 13

CDR3nt: TGTGCCAGCAGTTTAATGGTACGCACTGAAGCTTTCTTT
CDR3aa: CASSLMVRTEAFF
j_gene: TRBJ1-1
abundance: NA
d_gene: NA
v_gene: TRBV27
len: 13

CDR3nt: TGTGCCAGCAGCTTAGTTGTGGGGGACACTGAAGCTTTCTTT
CDR3aa: CASSLVVGDTEAFF
j_gene: TRBJ1-1
abundance: NA
d_gene: NA
v_gene: TRBV11-1
len: 14

CDR3nt: TGTGCCAGCAGTTTACTACTGTCGAGCACTGAAGCTTTCTTT
CDR3aa: CASSLLLSSTEAFF
j_gene: TRBJ1-1
abundance: NA
d_gene: NA
v_gene: TRBV27
len: 14

CDR3nt: TGTGCCAGCAGCTTCGCCGAGGGGGTCAATGGCTACACCTTC
CDR3aa: CASSFAEGVNGYTF
j_gene: TRBJ1-2
abundance: NA
d_gene: NA
v_gene: TRBV7-8
len: 14

CDR3nt: TGTGCCAGCAGCCAAGCCGTCTCTCTTGAGCAGTTCTTC
CDR3aa: CASSQAVSLEQFF
j_gene: TRBJ2-1
abundance: NA
d_gene: NA
v_gene: TRBV14
len: 13

CDR3nt: TGTGCCAGCAAGAATCAGCCCCAGCATTTT
CDR3aa: CASKNQPQHF
j_gene: TRBJ1-5
abundance: NA
d_gene: NA
v_gene: TRBV25-1
len: 10